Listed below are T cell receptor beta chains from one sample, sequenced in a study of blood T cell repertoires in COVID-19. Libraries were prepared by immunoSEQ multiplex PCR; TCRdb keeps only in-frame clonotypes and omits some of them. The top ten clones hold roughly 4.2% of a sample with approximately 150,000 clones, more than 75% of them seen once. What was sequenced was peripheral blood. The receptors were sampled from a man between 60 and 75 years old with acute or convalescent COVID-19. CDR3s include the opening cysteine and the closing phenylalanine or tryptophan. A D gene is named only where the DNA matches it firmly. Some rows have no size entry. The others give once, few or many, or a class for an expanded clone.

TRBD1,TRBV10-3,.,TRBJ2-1,TGTGCCATCAGTGGGAACGACAGGGCCCACGGTGAGCAGTTCTTC,CAISGNDRAHGEQFF
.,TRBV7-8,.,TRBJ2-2,TGTGCCAGCAGCCCCCGATCAGGGTGGGCCGGGGAGCTGTTTTTT,CASSPRSGWAGELFF
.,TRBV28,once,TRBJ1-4,TGTGCCAGCAGTTTATTGTTTGGGCGTTGGGATGAAAAACTGTTTTTT,CASSLLFGRWDEKLFF
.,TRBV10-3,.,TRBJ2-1,TGTGCCAGGGAGGGGGACTACCAAGGAGAGCAGTTCTTC,CAREGDYQGEQFF
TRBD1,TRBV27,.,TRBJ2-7,TGTGCCAGCAGTTTATACGGACAGGCCTACGAGCAGTACTTC,CASSLYGQAYEQYF
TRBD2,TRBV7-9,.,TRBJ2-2,TGTGCCAGCAGCGTTAGCGGGAGGGCCTGGACCGGGGAGCTGTTTTTT,CASSVSGRAWTGELFF
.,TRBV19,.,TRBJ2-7,TGTGCCAGTAGTATGTTTAGCCGGGACTACGAGCAGTACTTC,CASSMFSRDYEQYF
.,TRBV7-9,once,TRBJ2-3,TGTGCCAGCAGCTTAATCTTTGGGGCCCGCACAGATACGCAGTATTTT,CASSLIFGARTDTQYF
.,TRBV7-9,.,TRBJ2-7,TGTGCCAGCACCCCGGTAAGCTACGAGCAGTACTTC,CASTPVSYEQYF
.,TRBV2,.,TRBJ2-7,TGTGCCAGCGCACCCATTGACAACCCCGGGTACTTC,CASAPIDNPGYF
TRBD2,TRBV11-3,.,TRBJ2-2,TGTGCCAGCAGCCCAGGACTAGCGGGAGTCCGGAACACCGGGGAGCTGTTTTTT,CASSPGLAGVRNTGELFF
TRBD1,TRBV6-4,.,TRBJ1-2,TGTGCCAGCAGTGACACCGACAGGGACCCTCGGGGCTACACCTTC,CASSDTDRDPRGYTF
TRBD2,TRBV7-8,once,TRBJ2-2,TGTGCCAGCAAGAAAGCCGGGACTAGCTACACCGGGGAGCTGTTTTTT,CASKKAGTSYTGELFF
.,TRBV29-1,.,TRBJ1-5,TGCAGCGCCGGACAGCAACCCCAGCATTTT,CSAGQQPQHF
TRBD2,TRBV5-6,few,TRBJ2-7,TGTGCCAGCAGCTTTGGTGGCGGGAGGAGCGACGAGCAGTACTTC,CASSFGGGRSDEQYF
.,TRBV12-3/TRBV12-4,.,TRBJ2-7,TGTGCCAGCAGTTTAACAGAAAGTTACGAGCAGTACTTC,CASSLTESYEQYF
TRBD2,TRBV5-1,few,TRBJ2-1,TGCGCCAGCAGCTTGGGATCGGCGGGAGGATTGAATGAGCAGTTCTTC,CASSLGSAGGLNEQFF
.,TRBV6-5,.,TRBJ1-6,TGTGCCAGCATAAAGACACAGGGAAGTTCACCCCTCCACTTT,CASIKTQGSSPLHF
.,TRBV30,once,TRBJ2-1,TGTGCCTGGAGTAAGGACATGGGCTCCTACAATGAGCAGTTCTTC,CAWSKDMGSYNEQFF
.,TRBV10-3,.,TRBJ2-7,TGTGCCATCAGTGAGTACAGGGTCGGCGAGCAGTACTTC,CAISEYRVGEQYF
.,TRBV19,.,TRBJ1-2,TGTGCCAGTAGATTAACAAGACAGGACTACTATGGCTACACCTTC,CASRLTRQDYYGYTF
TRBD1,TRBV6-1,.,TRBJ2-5,TGTGCCAGCAGTGAAGGTGGGACAGGGTGGCAAGAGACCCAGTACTTC,CASSEGGTGWQETQYF
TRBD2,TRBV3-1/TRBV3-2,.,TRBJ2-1,TGTGCCAGCGCAACGGCTAGCGGGAACAATGAGCAGTTCTTC,CASATASGNNEQFF
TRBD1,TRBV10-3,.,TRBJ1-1,TGTGCCATCAGTGAGGGGACAGGAGGGATGGTAGCTTTCTTT,CAISEGTGGMVAFF
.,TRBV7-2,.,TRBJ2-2,TGTGCCAGCAGCTTGAATAGGCGAGGCGGGGAGCTGTTTTTT,CASSLNRRGGELFF
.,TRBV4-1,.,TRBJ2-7,TGCGCCAGCAGCCAAGATTGGGGGCTCGAGCAGTACTTC,CASSQDWGLEQYF
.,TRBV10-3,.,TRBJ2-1,TGTGCCATCAGTGACCTTAGCTCCTACAATGAGCAGTTCTTC,CAISDLSSYNEQFF
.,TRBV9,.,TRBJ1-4,TGTGCCAGCAGCGTCGGGACAATTGCAACTAATGAAAAACTGTTTTTT,CASSVGTIATNEKLFF
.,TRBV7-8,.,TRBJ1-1,TGTGCCAGCAGCTTAGAACCAGGCCCGAACACTGAAGCTTTCTTT,CASSLEPGPNTEAFF
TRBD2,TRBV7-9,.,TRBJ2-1,TGTGCCAGCAGCTTAGGAGGACTAGGTCGAAGCAATGAGCAGTTCTTC,CASSLGGLGRSNEQFF
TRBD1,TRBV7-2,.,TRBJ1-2,TGTGCCAGCAGCTTGGACAGGGGATATTCCCTCTATGGCTACACCTTC,CASSLDRGYSLYGYTF
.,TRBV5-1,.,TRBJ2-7,TGCGCCAGCAGCTTTGGATTCGGGTACGAGCAGTACTTC,CASSFGFGYEQYF
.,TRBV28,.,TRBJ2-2,TGTGCCAGCGTGGGAGCGGCTTCCGGGGAGCTGTTTTTT,CASVGAASGELFF
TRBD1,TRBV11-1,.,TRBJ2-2,TGTGCCAGCAGCCCAGGGGGCGCAGGCACCGGGGAGCTGTTTTTT,CASSPGGAGTGELFF
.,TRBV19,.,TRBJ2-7,TGTGCCAGTAGTATAGAGACAGGCGGTGCCTACGAGCAGTACTTC,CASSIETGGAYEQYF
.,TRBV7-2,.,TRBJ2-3,TGTGCCAGCAGTTTACCCCCCGCAGATACGCAGTATTTT,CASSLPPADTQYF
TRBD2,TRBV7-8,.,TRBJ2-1,TGTGCCAGCAGCTTTGGCAGCGGGAGGTGGAATGAGCAGTTCTTC,CASSFGSGRWNEQFF